The 20 T cell receptor beta chains listed next were all sequenced from one sample in a study of regulatory T cells in long-lasting Graves disease. Time point reported: newly diagnosed GD, antithyroid drugs for less than 3 months. The TCR library used RNA extracted from PBMCs. To make TCR beta libraries, researchers used iRepertoire HTBI primers and Arm-PCR of CDR3 regions. MiXCR was run by TCRdb on the multiplex PCR reads, yielding one entry per CDR3 protein. Of hundreds of thousands of distinct CDR3 sequences listed, under 20% are singletons. These data were also reused for a study on T cells in Graves' hyperthyroidism and ophthalmopathy.

Sequencing used peripheral blood mononuclear cells (PBMCs), obtained at new diagnosis, from a patient treated with antithyroid drugs. Receptor source: a woman aged 25 to 39 with Graves disease.

This clonotype was seen ten or more times. The J gene is TRBJ1-5, the V gene TRBV5-1, with 7 bases lining up with TRBD1. From germline, CDR1 is SGHRS and CDR2 YFSETQ. This CDR3 comprises 14 residues. After removal of 4 bases from V and 9 bases from J, the junction contained 10 bases not matched to a gene. The CDR3 region is CASSLGTDGGPQHF. The CDR3 coding sequence is TGCGCCAGCAGCCTCGGGACAGATGGAGGGCCCCAGCATTTT.

J is TRBJ2-3 and V is TRBV27; 9 bases align to TRBD2. CDR3 size: 15 residues. Germline V gene lookup returns CDR1 MNHEY and CDR2 SMNVEV (reference sequence). V gave up 7 bases and J gave up 3 bases; unmatched junction bases: 8. This CDR3 is CASTIGTSLTDTQYF. DNA of the CDR3: TGTGCCAGCACCATCGGGACTAGCTTAACAGATACGCAGTATTTT.

This clonotype showed up many times. The J gene is TRBJ1-1, the V gene TRBV7-2; 7 nucleotides agree with TRBD1. This CDR3 has 15 amino acids. The V gene's germline CDR1 is SGHTA and CDR2 FQGNSA. The junction had 9 bases not matched to a gene; V was cut back by 5 bases and J by 3 bases. The CDR3 coding sequence is TGTGCCAGCAGCACCAACAGGGGTTACTACACTGAAGCTTTCTTT. Translating it yields CASSTNRGYYTEAFF.

The V and J genes are TRBV30 and TRBJ1-2, with D possibly being TRBD1 (6 bases). Germline lookup yields CDR1 GTSNPN and CDR2 SVGIG (reference sequence). V was clipped by 1 base and J by 4 bases, with 10 bases between them. The CDR3 totals 13 residues. The CDR3: CAWSDTGSYGYTF. The CDR3 region has the DNA TGTGCCTGGAGTGATACAGGGAGCTATGGCTACACCTTC.

This clonotype was picked up a small number of times. The chain carries TRBV28 and TRBJ1-5, with D possibly matching TRBD1 (6 bases). This CDR3 is built from 14 residues. In germline, CDR1 is MDHEN, CDR2 SYDVKM. Trimming removed 6 bases at V and 6 bases at J, with 15 bases between. The CDR3 reads CASRGGGGGQPQHF. The CDR3 nucleotides read TGTGCCAGCAGGGGAGGGGGGGGTGGTCAGCCCCAGCATTTT.

This clonotype was seen a handful of times. V usage is TRBV28 and J usage is TRBJ2-7; D remains ambiguous. CDR1 is MDHEN and CDR2 is SYDVKM in the germline V gene. The CDR3 loop spans 12 amino acids. Trimming took off 7 bases at V and 4 bases at J, with 11 bases between the two ends. As DNA, the CDR3 is TGTGCCAGCATCTCCCTCAATTACGAGCAGTACTTC. It specifies CASISLNYEQYF.

This clonotype was seen more than once but under ten times. A much larger clone lies a single base off, so this may be a read error. The chain is built from TRBV9 and TRBJ1-1, with TRBD1 as a possible D gene (5 bases). This CDR3 has 15 amino acids. Looked up from germline, CDR1 is SGDLS and CDR2 is YYNGEE. CDR3 sequence reads: CASSVTGLPNTEALF. The CDR3 region has the DNA TGTGCCAGCAGCGTTACGGGACTGCCGAACACTGAAGCTCTCTTT.

About this clonotype: A far bigger clonotype differs at one base, so this is likely a read error. This chain links TRBV2 with TRBJ2-5; D not certain. This CDR3 comprises 11 residues. V was clipped by 6 bases and J by 2 bases, with 4 bases between them. Germline V lookup: CDR1 SNHLY, CDR2 FYNNEI. CDR3 amino acids: CASRPQETQYF. CDR3 DNA: TGTGCCAGCAGACCTCAAGAGACCCAGTACTTC.

This clonotype has a handful of counts. J is TRBJ2-3 and V is TRBV7-3, with D possibly being TRBD1 (6 bases). Germline CDR1 SGHTA, CDR2 FQGTGA. This CDR3 is built from 13 residues. V lost 5 bases and J 4 bases, leaving 10 bases between the germline ends. The CDR3: CASSPQGPDTQYF. The CDR3 DNA is TGTGCCAGCAGCCCCCAGGGGCCAGATACGCAGTATTTT. Together with reference TRBV7-3 and TRBJ2-3, the CDR3 gives the full variable domain: GAGVSQTPSNKVTEKGKYVELRCDPISGHTALYWYRQSLGQGPEFLIYFQGTGAADDSGLPNDRFFAVRPEGSVSTLKIQRTERGDSAVYLCASSPQGPDTQYFGPGTRLTVL.

This clonotype has ten or more counts. The chain recombines TRBV7-9 with TRBJ2-7; D may be TRBD2 (6 bases). V was clipped by 4 bases and J by 6 bases, with 13 bases between them. From germline, CDR1 is SEHNR and CDR2 FQNEAQ (reference sequence). This CDR3 contains 13 residues. The CDR3 protein is CASSYNAGTEQYF. The CDR3 bases are TGTGCCAGCAGCTACAACGCGGGGACCGAGCAGTACTTC. The full variable domain, its missing parts supplied by reference TRBV7-9 and TRBJ2-7, is DTGVSQNPRHKITKRGQNVTFRCDPISEHNRLYWYRQTLGQGPEFLTYFQNEAQLEKSRLLSDRFSAERPKGSFSTLEIQRTEQGDSAMYLCASSYNAGTEQYFGPGTRLTVT.

This clonotype was counted ten times or more. The rearrangement links TRBV6-4 to TRBJ2-5; 14 bases agree with TRBD2. Germline V gene lookup returns CDR1 MRHNA and CDR2 SNTAGT. The ends lost 5 bases at V and 4 bases at J; junction bases unmatched: 9. The CDR3 covers 17 residues. The CDR3 coding sequence is TGTGCCAGCAGTCCGGGACTAGCGGGAGTAAATGTAGAGACCCAGTACTTC. Its translation is CASSPGLAGVNVETQYF.

This clonotype was found many times. The rearrangement uses TRBV15 and TRBJ2-3, with D unresolved. V dropped 0 bases and J dropped 2 bases, with 6 bases sitting between them. The CDR3 sequence is 14 residues long. Germline-derived CDR1 and CDR2 are LNHNV and YYDKDF (reference sequence). This CDR3 is CATSRDRTTDTQYF. The CDR3 nucleotides are TGTGCCACCAGCAGAGATCGCACCACAGATACGCAGTATTTT.

In this sample, this clonotype turned up a few times. J is TRBJ2-5 and V is TRBV20-1; D call uncertain. There are 15 residues in the CDR3. Germline V gives CDR1 DFQATT, CDR2 SNEGSKA (reference sequence). V lost 2 bases, J lost 4 bases, and 17 bases lay in between. The CDR3 nucleotides read TGCAGTGCTAGAAGCGTTCTGGTTTGGGGAGAGACCCAGTACTTC. Its translation: CSARSVLVWGETQYF.

A note on this clonotype: A read error may explain this, as a much larger clone is one base away. J is TRBJ1-2 and V is TRBV12-3 or TRBV12-4, with 10 bases that match TRBD1. This CDR3 is 14 amino acids long. As DNA, the CDR3 is TGTGCCGGCAGTAAGGAGGGACAGGGGCTTAGCTACACCTTC. Its protein is CAGSKEGQGLSYTF.

This clonotype was seen a few times. This sequence joins TRBV3-1 and TRBJ2-7; unclear D gene. V shed 6 bases and J shed 6 bases, with 9 bases lying between them. CDR1 and CDR2 (germline): LGHDT, YNNKEL (reference sequence). The CDR3 spans 11 residues. CDR3 nucleotides: TGTGCCAGCAGGGGTGGGTCCGAGCAGTACTTC. This encodes CASRGGSEQYF.

The rearrangement joins TRBV3-1 to TRBJ1-2; 7 bases fit TRBD1. In germline, CDR1 is LGHDT, CDR2 YNNKEL (reference sequence). The CDR3 covers 17 residues. With 1 base clipped from V and 2 bases from J, the junction kept 10 bases outside the gene matches. The CDR3 bases are TGTGCCAGCAGCCAAGGGGCCCTGGGACAGAAGAACTATGGCTACACCTTC. Protein: CASSQGALGQKNYGYTF.

This rearrangement joins TRBV20-1 to TRBJ2-2; 8 bases match TRBD1. V gave up 2 bases and J gave up 6 bases; unmatched junction bases: 8. CDR1 and CDR2 from the germline V gene are DFQATT and SNEGSKA (reference sequence). The CDR3 is made up of 15 amino acids. Written as DNA, the CDR3 is TGCAGTGCTAGACGACAGGGGCGCGTGGCCGGGGAGCTGTTTTTT. Protein product: CSARRQGRVAGELFF.

This clonotype was seen a few times. CDR3 protein: CASKSEPNRDEQYF. The CDR3 DNA reads TGTGCCAGCAAAAGCGAACCTAACCGGGACGAGCAGTACTTC. The chain couples TRBV27 to TRBJ2-7, with no clear D. V was shortened by 7 bases and J by 5 bases, with 18 bases between the two germline ends. The V gene's germline CDR1 is MNHEY and CDR2 SMNVEV (reference sequence). There are 14 residues in the CDR3.

The V and J genes are TRBV18 and TRBJ1-3; weak D call: TRBD1 (5 bases). Germline V gene lookup returns CDR1 KGHSH and CDR2 LQKENI. CDR3 length: 16 residues. Trimming removed 6 bases at V and 1 base at J, with 16 bases between. CDR3 bases: TGTGCCAGCTCTCCAAGTCAGGGAAGGTCTGGAAACACCATATATTTT. Its protein product is CASSPSQGRSGNTIYF.

The chain couples TRBV5-1 to TRBJ2-3; 14 positions agree with TRBD2. Germline V gene lookup returns CDR1 SGHRS and CDR2 YFSETQ. Trimming took 0 bases from V and 4 from J; bases not matched to a gene: 10. CDR3 length equals 19 residues. CDR3 in amino acids: CASSLGLAGGSSSSDTQYF. Here the CDR3 DNA reads TGCGCCAGCAGCTTGGGACTAGCGGGAGGGTCGAGTAGCTCAGATACGCAGTATTTT.